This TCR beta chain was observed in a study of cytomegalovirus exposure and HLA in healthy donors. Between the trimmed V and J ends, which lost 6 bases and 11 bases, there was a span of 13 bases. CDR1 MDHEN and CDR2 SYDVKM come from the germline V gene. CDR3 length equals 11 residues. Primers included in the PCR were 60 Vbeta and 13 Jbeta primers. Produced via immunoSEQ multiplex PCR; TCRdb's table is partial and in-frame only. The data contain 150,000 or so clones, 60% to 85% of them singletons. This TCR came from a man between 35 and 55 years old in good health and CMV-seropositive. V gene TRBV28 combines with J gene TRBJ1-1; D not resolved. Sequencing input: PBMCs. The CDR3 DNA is TGTGCCAGCAGCCGGGCCCCGGGGGCTTTCTTT. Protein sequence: CASSRAPGAFF.